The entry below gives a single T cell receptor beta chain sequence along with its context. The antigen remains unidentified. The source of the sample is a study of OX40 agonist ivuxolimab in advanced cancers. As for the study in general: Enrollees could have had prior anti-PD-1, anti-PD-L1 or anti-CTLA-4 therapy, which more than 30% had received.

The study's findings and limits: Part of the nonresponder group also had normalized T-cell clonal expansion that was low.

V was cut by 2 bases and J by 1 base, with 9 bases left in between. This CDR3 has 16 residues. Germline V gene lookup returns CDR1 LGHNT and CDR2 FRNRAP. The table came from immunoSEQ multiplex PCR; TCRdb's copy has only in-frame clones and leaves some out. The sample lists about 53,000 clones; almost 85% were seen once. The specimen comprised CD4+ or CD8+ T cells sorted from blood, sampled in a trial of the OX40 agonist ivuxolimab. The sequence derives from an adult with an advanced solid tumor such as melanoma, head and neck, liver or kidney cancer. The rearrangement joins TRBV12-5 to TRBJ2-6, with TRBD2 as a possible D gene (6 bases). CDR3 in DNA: TGTGCTAGTGGTTTGACGCGGGGATCTGGGGCCAACGTCCTGACTTTC. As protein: CASGLTRGSGANVLTF.